This is a list of T cell receptor beta chains from one sample in a study of blood T cell repertoires in COVID-19. Data came from immunoSEQ multiplex PCR; TCRdb stores just in-frame clones and leaves some out. The data contain some 180,000 clones, approximately 88% of them singletons. Sequencing was performed on peripheral blood. The source is a woman aged 40 to 49 with COVID-19, enrolled during active disease. The CDR3 runs from the conserved cysteine through the conserved F or W. Each record gives: clone size, J gene, D gene, V gene, CDR3 protein, CDR3 DNA. A D gene is named only where the DNA matches it firmly. Clone size is stated in some rows and not others, as once, few, many or a class when expanded.

abundance: .; j_gene: TRBJ1-2; d_gene: .; v_gene: TRBV6-5; CDR3aa: CASSYGVLASGGYTF; CDR3nt: TGTGCCAGCAGTTATGGGGTCTTGGCATCGGGAGGCTACACCTTC
abundance: .; j_gene: TRBJ1-2; d_gene: .; v_gene: TRBV28; CDR3aa: CAIRRTHYGYTF; CDR3nt: TGTGCCATACGCCGGACTCACTATGGCTACACCTTC
abundance: .; j_gene: TRBJ1-1; d_gene: .; v_gene: TRBV11-2; CDR3aa: CASSPQWSGASTEAFF; CDR3nt: TGTGCCAGCAGCCCCCAGTGGTCAGGGGCTTCCACTGAAGCTTTCTTT
abundance: .; j_gene: TRBJ1-2; d_gene: .; v_gene: TRBV5-1; CDR3aa: CASSLPRVGEGYTF; CDR3nt: TGCGCCAGCAGCTTGCCGCGGGTAGGAGAAGGCTACACCTTC
abundance: .; j_gene: TRBJ2-1; d_gene: .; v_gene: TRBV4-1; CDR3aa: CASSQMTGVSEQFF; CDR3nt: TGCGCCAGCAGCCAAATGACCGGGGTCAGTGAGCAGTTCTTC
abundance: .; j_gene: TRBJ2-3; d_gene: TRBD2; v_gene: TRBV20-1; CDR3aa: CSASLYVGGLGLAGDTDTQYF; CDR3nt: TGCAGTGCTAGTTTATATGTCGGTGGATTGGGACTAGCGGGGGACACAGATACGCAGTATTTT
abundance: .; j_gene: TRBJ2-5; d_gene: TRBD1; v_gene: TRBV3-1/TRBV3-2; CDR3aa: CASSQGQGGTQYF; CDR3nt: TGTGCCAGCAGCCAGGGACAGGGGGGGACCCAGTACTTC
abundance: once; j_gene: TRBJ2-1; d_gene: .; v_gene: TRBV19; CDR3aa: CASTGTFNNEQFF; CDR3nt: TGTGCCAGTACCGGGACTTTTAACAATGAGCAGTTCTTC
abundance: .; j_gene: TRBJ1-6; d_gene: .; v_gene: TRBV30; CDR3aa: CAWSGVPAGSPLHF; CDR3nt: TGTGCCTGGAGTGGGGTGCCCGCGGGATCACCCCTCCACTTT
abundance: .; j_gene: TRBJ2-1; d_gene: TRBD2; v_gene: TRBV6-4; CDR3aa: CASSERTSGNEQFF; CDR3nt: TGTGCCAGCAGTGAAAGGACTAGCGGGAATGAGCAGTTCTTC
abundance: .; j_gene: TRBJ1-4; d_gene: .; v_gene: TRBV6-1; CDR3aa: CASSELDRTNEKLFF; CDR3nt: TGTGCCAGCAGTGAGCTTGACAGGACTAATGAAAAACTGTTTTTT
abundance: .; j_gene: TRBJ2-1; d_gene: .; v_gene: TRBV6-5; CDR3aa: CASSFRDNEQFF; CDR3nt: TGTGCCAGCAGCTTCAGGGACAATGAGCAGTTCTTC
abundance: .; j_gene: TRBJ1-1; d_gene: TRBD1; v_gene: TRBV7-2; CDR3aa: CASSSQGALNTEAFF; CDR3nt: TGTGCCAGCAGCTCACAGGGGGCTTTGAACACTGAAGCTTTCTTT
abundance: .; j_gene: TRBJ2-1; d_gene: .; v_gene: TRBV12-3/TRBV12-4; CDR3aa: CASMRLEQFF; CDR3nt: TGTGCCAGCATGCGACTTGAGCAGTTCTTC
abundance: once; j_gene: TRBJ2-7; d_gene: TRBD1; v_gene: TRBV28; CDR3aa: CASSPGDRGEQYF; CDR3nt: TGTGCCAGCAGTCCAGGGGACAGGGGCGAGCAGTACTTC
abundance: .; j_gene: TRBJ2-6; d_gene: TRBD1; v_gene: TRBV10-3; CDR3aa: CAIRRTGTSSGANVLTF; CDR3nt: TGTGCCATCAGACGGACAGGGACTTCCTCTGGGGCCAACGTCCTGACTTTC
abundance: .; j_gene: TRBJ1-3; d_gene: TRBD1; v_gene: TRBV3-1/TRBV3-2; CDR3aa: CASSLGQGAFSGNTIYF; CDR3nt: TGTGCCAGCAGCCTGGGACAGGGAGCTTTCTCTGGAAACACCATATATTTT
abundance: .; j_gene: TRBJ1-2; d_gene: TRBD1; v_gene: TRBV5-1; CDR3aa: CASSTTGGEGYGYTF; CDR3nt: TGCGCCAGCAGCACGACAGGGGGAGAGGGCTATGGCTACACCTTC
abundance: .; j_gene: TRBJ1-1; d_gene: .; v_gene: TRBV9; CDR3aa: CASSVLLSAGEAFF; CDR3nt: TGTGCCAGCAGCGTACTCCTTTCGGCGGGTGAAGCTTTCTTT
abundance: .; j_gene: TRBJ1-5; d_gene: .; v_gene: TRBV6-5; CDR3aa: CASRNGHNQPQHF; CDR3nt: TGTGCCAGCAGAAACGGACACAATCAGCCCCAGCATTTT
abundance: .; j_gene: TRBJ1-1; d_gene: .; v_gene: TRBV6-5; CDR3aa: CASADNLNTEAFF; CDR3nt: TGTGCCAGTGCAGACAACCTCAACACTGAAGCTTTCTTT
abundance: .; j_gene: TRBJ2-5; d_gene: .; v_gene: TRBV7-8; CDR3aa: CASSFLDQETQYF; CDR3nt: TGTGCCAGCAGCTTCCTCGACCAAGAGACCCAGTACTTC
abundance: .; j_gene: TRBJ1-2; d_gene: .; v_gene: TRBV12-3/TRBV12-4; CDR3aa: CASSYRTEDGYTF; CDR3nt: TGTGCCAGCAGTTACCGGACAGAAGATGGCTACACCTTC
abundance: .; j_gene: TRBJ1-2; d_gene: .; v_gene: TRBV18; CDR3aa: CASSPNYDYGYTF; CDR3nt: TGTGCCAGCTCTCCCAACTACGACTATGGCTACACCTTC
abundance: .; j_gene: TRBJ1-2; d_gene: .; v_gene: TRBV6-4; CDR3aa: CASSPRGADYGYTF; CDR3nt: TGTGCCAGCAGCCCCAGGGGCGCGGACTATGGCTACACCTTC
abundance: .; j_gene: TRBJ1-1; d_gene: .; v_gene: TRBV24-1; CDR3aa: CATTDRSKEFVF; CDR3nt: TGTGCCACCACCGACAGGTCCAAGGAGTTTGTCTTT
abundance: .; j_gene: TRBJ2-7; d_gene: .; v_gene: TRBV19; CDR3aa: CASSIDPLTGTYEQYF; CDR3nt: TGTGCCAGTAGTATAGACCCCCTTACAGGTACCTACGAGCAGTACTTC
abundance: .; j_gene: TRBJ2-7; d_gene: .; v_gene: TRBV27; CDR3aa: CASSLGGGLYSYEQYF; CDR3nt: TGTGCCAGCAGTTTAGGTGGGGGACTTTATTCCTACGAGCAGTACTTC
abundance: .; j_gene: TRBJ2-7; d_gene: TRBD2; v_gene: TRBV6-5; CDR3aa: CASSTVTSGKYEQYF; CDR3nt: TGTGCCAGCAGTACCGTGACTAGCGGGAAATACGAGCAGTACTTC
abundance: .; j_gene: TRBJ2-1; d_gene: TRBD2; v_gene: TRBV14; CDR3aa: CASSGLAGWWNNEQFF; CDR3nt: TGTGCCAGCAGCGGACTAGCGGGATGGTGGAACAATGAGCAGTTCTTC
abundance: .; j_gene: TRBJ2-5; d_gene: TRBD2; v_gene: TRBV5-1; CDR3aa: CASSFGLAGAETQYF; CDR3nt: TGCGCCAGCAGCTTCGGACTAGCGGGAGCAGAGACCCAGTACTTC
abundance: .; j_gene: TRBJ2-5; d_gene: .; v_gene: TRBV24-1; CDR3aa: CATRSQGTQYF; CDR3nt: TGTGCCACCAGATCACAGGGGACCCAGTACTTC
abundance: .; j_gene: TRBJ1-2; d_gene: .; v_gene: TRBV5-1; CDR3aa: CASSLDGGNYGYTF; CDR3nt: TGCGCCAGCAGCTTGGATGGGGGGAACTATGGCTACACCTTC
abundance: many; j_gene: TRBJ1-6; d_gene: TRBD1; v_gene: TRBV19; CDR3aa: CASSSGTGGSAGSPLHF; CDR3nt: TGTGCCAGTAGTTCCGGGACAGGGGGCTCCGCGGGGTCACCCCTCCACTTT
abundance: .; j_gene: TRBJ1-2; d_gene: .; v_gene: TRBV2; CDR3aa: CASSEAGGYGYTF; CDR3nt: TGTGCCAGCAGTGAGGCGGGGGGCTATGGCTACACCTTC
abundance: .; j_gene: TRBJ2-2; d_gene: TRBD2; v_gene: TRBV28; CDR3aa: CASPLSGLAGTGELFF; CDR3nt: TGTGCCTCCCCTCTTTCGGGACTAGCAGGCACCGGGGAGCTGTTTTTT
abundance: few; j_gene: TRBJ1-6; d_gene: .; v_gene: TRBV9; CDR3aa: CASSVEVTQSPLHF; CDR3nt: TGTGCCAGCAGCGTAGAAGTGACTCAGTCACCCCTCCACTTT
abundance: few; j_gene: TRBJ2-7; d_gene: TRBD1; v_gene: TRBV5-1; CDR3aa: CASSFGQGVVEQYF; CDR3nt: TGCGCCAGCAGCTTCGGACAGGGAGTGGTCGAGCAGTACTTC
abundance: .; j_gene: TRBJ2-3; d_gene: TRBD2; v_gene: TRBV3-1/TRBV3-2; CDR3aa: CASSPTSGLDTQYF; CDR3nt: TGTGCCAGCAGCCCGACTAGCGGATTAGATACGCAGTATTTT
abundance: .; j_gene: TRBJ1-1; d_gene: TRBD1; v_gene: TRBV6-1; CDR3aa: CASSANPGQGAGGAFF; CDR3nt: TGTGCCAGCAGTGCGAACCCGGGACAGGGGGCTGGAGGAGCTTTCTTT
abundance: .; j_gene: TRBJ2-3; d_gene: TRBD2; v_gene: TRBV27; CDR3aa: CASSYLGTSGGTDTQYF; CDR3nt: TGTGCCAGCAGTTACCTTGGGACTAGCGGAGGCACAGATACGCAGTATTTT
abundance: .; j_gene: TRBJ2-7; d_gene: TRBD1; v_gene: TRBV28; CDR3aa: CASSVSRGYYEQYF; CDR3nt: TGTGCCAGCAGTGTAAGCAGGGGGTACTACGAGCAGTACTTC
abundance: .; j_gene: TRBJ2-3; d_gene: TRBD2; v_gene: TRBV27; CDR3aa: CASSLSGAGVTDTQYF; CDR3nt: TGTGCCAGCAGTTTATCGGGAGCGGGAGTTACAGATACGCAGTATTTT
abundance: .; j_gene: TRBJ2-1; d_gene: .; v_gene: TRBV5-1; CDR3aa: CASSLDLAGASNEQFF; CDR3nt: TGCGCCAGCAGCTTGGATCTGGCGGGCGCCTCTAATGAGCAGTTCTTC
abundance: .; j_gene: TRBJ1-3; d_gene: TRBD1; v_gene: TRBV5-1; CDR3aa: CASRTGQGRSGNTIYF; CDR3nt: TGCGCCAGCCGCACCGGACAGGGAAGATCTGGAAACACCATATATTTT
abundance: .; j_gene: TRBJ2-5; d_gene: .; v_gene: TRBV27; CDR3aa: CASSQGGPRTQYF; CDR3nt: TGTGCCAGCAGTCAGGGCGGACCGCGGACCCAGTACTTC
abundance: .; j_gene: TRBJ1-2; d_gene: .; v_gene: TRBV20-1; CDR3aa: CSAREGGRGTF; CDR3nt: TGCAGTGCTAGAGAGGGAGGGCGGGGAACCTTC
abundance: .; j_gene: TRBJ2-7; d_gene: .; v_gene: TRBV19; CDR3aa: CASRGRGAPYEQYF; CDR3nt: TGTGCCAGTAGGGGCCGGGGGGCTCCCTACGAGCAGTACTTC
abundance: .; j_gene: TRBJ1-6; d_gene: .; v_gene: TRBV27; CDR3aa: CASSSYRAYNSPLHF; CDR3nt: TGTGCCAGCAGTTCCTACAGGGCCTATAATTCACCCCTCCACTTT
abundance: .; j_gene: TRBJ1-5; d_gene: TRBD1; v_gene: TRBV6-5; CDR3aa: CASTGASNQPQHF; CDR3nt: TGTGCCAGTACAGGGGCCAGCAATCAGCCCCAGCATTTT
abundance: .; j_gene: TRBJ1-5; d_gene: TRBD1; v_gene: TRBV18; CDR3aa: CASSLDRAVNQPQHF; CDR3nt: TGTGCCAGCTCCTTAGACAGGGCGGTCAATCAGCCCCAGCATTTT
abundance: .; j_gene: TRBJ2-3; d_gene: .; v_gene: TRBV9; CDR3aa: CASSVPSGTDTQYFGPGTDTQYF; CDR3nt: .